This note documents a single T cell receptor (beta chain) sequence. The entry originates in a study of cytomegalovirus exposure and HLA in healthy donors. The PCR had 60 Vbeta and 13 Jbeta primers. Clones were sequenced by immunoSEQ multiplex PCR, and TCRdb holds only the in-frame ones, with some missing. This table has about 160,000 clones, 71% appearing once. The CDR3 runs to 13 residues. CDR1 MNHEY and CDR2 SMNVEV come from the germline V gene (reference sequence). Between the trimmed V and J ends, which lost 6 bases and 0 bases, there was a span of 6 bases. Sequenced material: PBMCs. The chain is built from TRBV27 and TRBJ1-5; weak D call: TRBD1 (5 bases). This clonotype originated in a woman aged 25-40 years in good health and CMV-seronegative. The CDR3 region has the DNA TGTGCCAGCAGGACAGCTAGCAATCAGCCCCAGCATTTT. This encodes CASRTASNQPQHF.